The 25 T cell receptor beta chains reported below all come from one sample, sequenced in a study of CD8 T cells in ankylosing spondylitis. Study-level findings and limits: A TCR beta motif of 7 or 8 highly homologous variants appeared characteristic of ankylosing spondylitis blood.

TCRdb independently ran MiXCR on the 5' RACE reads; one entry per CDR3 protein. Of more than 650,000 distinct CDR3 sequences in the sample, around 11% were seen once. Antigen specificity for these receptors is unknown. The specimen sequenced was blood, either unsorted or a sorted T cell fraction (not recorded which). The receptor set was obtained from a male donor with ankylosing spondylitis.

V gene TRBV28 combines with J gene TRBJ2-5; no reliable D call. Germline V gene data show CDR1 as MDHEN and CDR2 as SYDVKM. V lost 3 bases, J lost 1 base, and 12 bases lay in between. This CDR3 spans 15 amino acids. CDR3 amino acids: CASSFGGSPQETQYF. DNA of the CDR3: TGTGCCAGCAGTTTCGGCGGCTCACCCCAAGAGACCCAGTACTTC.

This clonotype was observed many times. CDR3 nucleotides: TGCGCCAGCAGCTTATCGACAGTCACCGGGGAGCTGTTTTTT. Its translation: CASSLSTVTGELFF. V is TRBV5-1 and J is TRBJ2-2; tentative D call: TRBD1 (5 bases). V was cut by 2 bases and J by 4 bases, with 9 bases left in between. The CDR3 has 14 amino acids. Germline V gene data show CDR1 as SGHRS and CDR2 as YFSETQ. The complete variable domain, with remaining parts taken from reference TRBV5-1 and TRBJ2-2, reads KAGVTQTPRYLIKTRGQQVTLSCSPISGHRSVSWYQQTPGQGLQFLFEYFSETQRNKGNFPGRFSGRQFSNSRSEMNVSTLELGDSALYLCASSLSTVTGELFFGEGSRLTVL.

This clonotype was seen only a few times. V gene TRBV12-3 or TRBV12-4 combines with J gene TRBJ1-5; D is unclear. V lost 5 bases, J lost 0 bases, and 8 bases lay in between. This CDR3 contains 14 residues. CDR3 loop: CASSAFLSNQPQHF. Here the CDR3 DNA reads TGTGCCAGCAGTGCCTTCCTTAGCAATCAGCCCCAGCATTTT.

The table lists this clonotype with many counts. CDR3 residues: CSVEGGTGWTDTQYF. Written as DNA, the CDR3 is TGCAGCGTTGAAGGAGGCACAGGGTGGACAGATACGCAGTATTTT. The chain employs TRBV29-1 and TRBJ2-3, with a possible D match to TRBD1 (6 bases). CDR1 is SQVTM and CDR2 is ANQGSEA in the germline V gene. The CDR3 has 15 residues. V was clipped by 1 base and J by 3 bases, with 14 bases between them.

This clonotype came up many times. The rearrangement joins TRBV7-2 to TRBJ2-7, with TRBD2 matching over 7 bases. This CDR3 is built from 15 residues. In germline, CDR1 is SGHTA, CDR2 FQGNSA. Trimming removed 1 base from V and 2 bases from J; junction bases left unmatched: 5. The CDR3 here is CASSLVGGGTYEQYF. The CDR3 coding sequence is TGTGCCAGCAGCTTAGTGGGCGGGGGTACCTACGAGCAGTACTTC.

The V gene is TRBV10-3, the J gene TRBJ2-1; a weak D match, TRBD2 (7 bases). CDR3 length: 13 residues. Germline V CDR1 and CDR2: ENHRY, SYGVKD. Trimming removed 8 bases from V and 4 bases from J, with 12 bases in between. The CDR3 loop reads CAIEAGAYNEQFF. Here the CDR3 DNA reads TGTGCCATCGAGGCGGGGGCTTACAATGAGCAGTTCTTC.

The gene calls are TRBV20-1 and TRBJ2-7; TRBD1 agrees at 8 bases. This CDR3 region has 11 residues. Germline V gives CDR1 DFQATT, CDR2 SNEGSKA (reference sequence). The V and J ends lost 6 bases and 9 bases, in that order; junction bases with no gene match: 7. CDR3 sequence (DNA): TGCAGTGCGGGACAGGCTAATGTGCAGTACTTC. This codes for CSAGQANVQYF.

In its sample, this clonotype was seen a few times. The rearrangement uses TRBV29-1 and TRBJ2-7; a weak D match, TRBD2 (5 bases). V lost 6 bases and J 6 bases, leaving 21 bases between the germline ends. The CDR3 contains 14 residues. The V gene's germline CDR1 is SQVTM and CDR2 ANQGSEA. CDR3 nucleotides: TGCAGCGTGGTCCCCGGGGAAACACGGGGCGAGCAGTACTTC. Its translation is CSVVPGETRGEQYF.

This chain connects TRBV20-1 to TRBJ1-2; D is unclear. The CDR3 covers 14 residues. Deletions cut 4 bases from V and 6 bases from J, with 18 bases between. Germline CDR1 DFQATT, CDR2 SNEGSKA (reference sequence). CDR3 in amino acids: CSATLDPYENGYTF. The DNA for the CDR3 is TGCAGTGCTACTCTCGACCCATACGAAAATGGCTACACCTTC.

Only a few counts were recorded for this clonotype. The chain couples TRBV7-2 to TRBJ2-5, with D perhaps being TRBD1 or TRBD2 (6 bases each). The germline V and J ends were trimmed by 2 bases and 1 base, with 14 bases remaining between them. This CDR3 is built from 16 residues. Per germline, CDR1 SGHTA and CDR2 FQGNSA. CDR3 loop: CASSLQWPGAQETQYF. The CDR3 region has the DNA TGTGCCAGCAGCTTACAGTGGCCGGGGGCCCAAGAGACCCAGTACTTC.

This clonotype was seen ten or more times. The gene calls are TRBV5-1 and TRBJ2-1; D might be TRBD2 (7 bases). The CDR3 runs to 18 residues. With 0 bases removed from V and 3 bases from J, the gap between germline ends came to 19 bases. The germline V gene encodes CDR1 SGHRS and CDR2 YFSETQ. CDR3 nucleotides: TGCGCCAGCAGCTTGGGGGGGGGCCTAGCGGCCTACTACAATGAGCAGTTCTTC. It yields the protein CASSLGGGLAAYYNEQFF.

The rearrangement joins TRBV28 to TRBJ2-1, with D unclear. V was clipped by 5 bases and J by 10 bases, with 12 bases between them. CDR1 and CDR2 from the germline V gene are MDHEN and SYDVKM. The CDR3 sequence is 12 residues long. The DNA of the CDR3 is TGTGCCAGCAGTCTTTTACAGTCCGAGCAGTTCTTC. It yields the protein CASSLLQSEQFF.

The chain employs TRBV20-1 and TRBJ1-5; weak D call: TRBD1 (5 bases). Trimming left V 0 bases short and J 3 bases short, with 12 bases between. CDR1 DFQATT and CDR2 SNEGSKA come from the germline V gene (reference sequence). The CDR3 contains 15 residues. CDR3 bases: TGCAGTGCTAGAGAGGGGGGTGCGACCAATCAGCCCCAGCATTTT. It is translated as CSAREGGATNQPQHF.

In its sample, this clonotype was seen a few times. The CDR3 sequence: CASSLVQGAYGANVLTF. DNA for the CDR3: TGTGCCAGCAGCTTAGTACAGGGGGCGTATGGGGCCAACGTCCTGACTTTC. V usage is TRBV7-2 and J usage is TRBJ2-6, with 9 bases lining up with TRBD1. CDR1 SGHTA and CDR2 FQGNSA come from the germline V gene. The CDR3 extends over 17 amino acids. J was trimmed by 3 bases and V by 1 base; bases with no gene match: 4.

This clonotype was counted a few times. The genes are TRBV20-1 and TRBJ2-1; D may be TRBD2 (6 bases). The assigned J gene may be wrong: the sequence end matches TRBJ2-7 better. This CDR3 is 13 amino acids long. CDR1 and CDR2 from the germline V gene are DFQATT and SNEGSKA (reference sequence). The CDR3 region is CSAPTRGKNEQYF. The DNA of the CDR3 is TGCAGTGCCCCTACGCGGGGAAAGAATGAGCAGTACTTC.

The table lists this clonotype with many counts. V and J are TRBV5-5 and TRBJ1-2; D is unresolved. CDR1 is SGHKS, CDR2 YYEKEE, per germline (reference sequence). V lost 0 bases to trimming and J lost 2 bases, with 8 bases between them. This CDR3 spans 14 amino acids. The CDR3 DNA is TGTGCCAGCAGCTTGGACAGATCCAACTATGGCTACACCTTC. The encoded protein is CASSLDRSNYGYTF.

This chain joins TRBV6-1 and TRBJ1-3; TRBD1 matches 7 bases. The V and J ends lost 8 bases and 2 bases, in that order; junction bases with no gene match: 3. Germline values: CDR1 MNHNS, CDR2 SASEGT. The CDR3 sequence is 13 residues long. CDR3 nucleotides: TGTGCCAGCCGTACAGGGGCTGGAAACACCATATATTTT. This gives the protein CASRTGAGNTIYF.

This chain links TRBV20-1 with TRBJ2-5, with D possibly being TRBD2 (6 bases). The CDR3 has 13 amino acids. CDR1 and CDR2 (germline): DFQATT, SNEGSKA (reference sequence). The CDR3 reads CSALLAKQETQYF. CDR3 bases: TGCAGCGCCTTGCTAGCGAAACAAGAGACCCAGTACTTC.

This clonotype was counted only a few times. The CDR3 DNA follows: TGTGCCAGCAGTTACTACAGCCCTAGCGGGAGTGGCACAGATACGCAGTATTTT. Encoded protein: CASSYYSPSGSGTDTQYF. This rearrangement joins TRBV6-5 to TRBJ2-3; TRBD2 agrees at 10 bases. CDR1 MNHEY and CDR2 SVGAGI come from the germline V gene. The J segment lost 1 base and the V segment lost 1 base, leaving 8 bases of the junction unmatched. There are 18 residues in the CDR3.

This clonotype was detected a few times. The V and J genes are TRBV27 and TRBJ1-2, with a tentative D call TRBD1 (6 bases). Trimming cost V 0 bases and J 4 bases, with 12 bases left between them. CDR1 and CDR2 from the germline V gene are MNHEY and SMNVEV (reference sequence). This CDR3 is 15 amino acids long. The CDR3 protein is CASSLSQGFSYGYTF. The CDR3 bases are TGTGCCAGCAGTTTATCACAGGGCTTTAGCTATGGCTACACCTTC.

This clonotype came up many times. The chain combines TRBV7-9 with TRBJ2-4, with 8 nucleotides matching TRBD1. Trimming removed 1 base from V and 10 bases from J; junction bases left unmatched: 3. The CDR3 totals 13 residues. Germline values: CDR1 SEHNR, CDR2 FQNEAQ (reference sequence). The CDR3, as DNA: TGTGCCAGCAGCTTAGGCGACAGGGGAATTCAGTACTTC. It is translated as CASSLGDRGIQYF.

In its sample, this clonotype was seen a few times. The V gene is TRBV29-1, the J gene TRBJ1-5, with D maybe TRBD1 (6 bases). The CDR3 runs to 15 residues. Germline V gene lookup returns CDR1 SQVTM and CDR2 ANQGSEA. The V end lost 7 bases, the J end lost 0 bases, and 16 bases lay between the germline ends. CDR3 protein: CSATEQGYSNQPQHF. The CDR3 nucleotides are TGCAGCGCCACAGAACAGGGCTATAGCAATCAGCCCCAGCATTTT.

There are many counts of this clonotype. The chain recombines TRBV7-9 with TRBJ2-1; TRBD2 agrees at 8 bases. The CDR3 runs 16 residues. From germline, CDR1 is SEHNR and CDR2 FQNEAQ (reference sequence). The trim removed 0 bases at V and 5 bases at J, leaving 6 bases unmatched. The CDR3 DNA follows: TGTGCCAGCAGCTTAGCGGAGGGACTAGTGAACAATGAGCAGTTCTTC. This translates into CASSLAEGLVNNEQFF.

This clonotype was picked up many times. V is TRBV29-1 and J is TRBJ2-7, with 10 positions matching TRBD2. The V gene's germline CDR1 is SQVTM and CDR2 ANQGSEA. There are 14 residues in the CDR3. The trim removed 4 bases at V and 1 base at J, leaving 4 bases unmatched. CDR3 amino acids: CSVGTSGDSYEQYF. CDR3 sequence (DNA): TGCAGCGTTGGTACTAGCGGGGATTCCTACGAGCAGTACTTC.

This clonotype has just a few counts. The V gene is TRBV4-2, the J gene TRBJ2-6; D is ambiguous. Germline V gene sequence: CDR1 LGHNA, CDR2 YNFKEQ. This CDR3 comprises 17 residues. Between the trimmed V and J ends, which lost 1 base and 0 bases, there was a span of 10 bases. CDR3 protein: CASSQAGPNSGANVLTF. Here the CDR3 DNA reads TGTGCCAGCAGCCAAGCGGGTCCGAACTCTGGGGCCAACGTCCTGACTTTC.